This TCR beta chain was documented in a study of blood T cell repertoires in COVID-19. Germline values: CDR1 SGHNT, CDR2 YENEEA. This CDR3 is 13 amino acids long. The V gene lost 6 bases and the J gene lost 6 bases, with 12 bases spanning the gap. Cohort placement rested on clinical history that participants reported themselves. What the recovered Cohort 3 donors had was two negative PCRs, clearance, or symptom resolution. Clones were sequenced by immunoSEQ multiplex PCR, and TCRdb holds only the in-frame ones, with some missing. There are around 230,000 clones in the sample; about 87% occur only once, and around 2.6% lies in the top ten.

This chain uses TRBV11-3 with TRBJ2-1, with D maybe TRBD2 (5 bases). The receptor's source is a woman aged 25 to 39 who had recovered from COVID-19. Sequenced input: PBMCs or T cells enriched from blood (not recorded which). CDR3 coding DNA: TGTGCCAGCAGTCCAGCGGCGGGCAATGAGCAGTTCTTC. Translating gives CASSPAAGNEQFF.